This TCR beta chain is from a study of shared clonotypes between healthy human individuals. Worth noting for this clone: Its antigen is unknown.

The data were produced by immunoSEQ multiplex PCR, yet TCRdb's version contains in-frame clones alone and is incomplete. The sample records roughly 2.4 million clones, approximately 96% being singletons. The V and J ends lost 6 bases and 7 bases, in that order; junction bases with no gene match: 10. Germline-derived CDR1 and CDR2 are LNHDA and SQIVND (reference sequence). The CDR3 has 14 residues. Notes on the study in general: The sampled material consisted only of blood, and tissue repertoires are likely to differ. Roughly 5% of naive CD4 clonotypes were shared across a handful of donors. Shared clonotypes across all four donors exceeded non-shared ones in generation probability.

The specimen sequenced was naive CD4+ T cells sorted from blood. Specified subset: CD45RA+ positively selected. The gene calls are TRBV19 and TRBJ2-7; TRBD2 aligns across 9 bases. The TCR originated in a man aged 18 to 29 in good health. The CDR3 bases are TGTGCCAGTAGCCCGGGACTAGCCCGCCGTGAGCAGTACTTC. Amino acids: CASSPGLARREQYF.